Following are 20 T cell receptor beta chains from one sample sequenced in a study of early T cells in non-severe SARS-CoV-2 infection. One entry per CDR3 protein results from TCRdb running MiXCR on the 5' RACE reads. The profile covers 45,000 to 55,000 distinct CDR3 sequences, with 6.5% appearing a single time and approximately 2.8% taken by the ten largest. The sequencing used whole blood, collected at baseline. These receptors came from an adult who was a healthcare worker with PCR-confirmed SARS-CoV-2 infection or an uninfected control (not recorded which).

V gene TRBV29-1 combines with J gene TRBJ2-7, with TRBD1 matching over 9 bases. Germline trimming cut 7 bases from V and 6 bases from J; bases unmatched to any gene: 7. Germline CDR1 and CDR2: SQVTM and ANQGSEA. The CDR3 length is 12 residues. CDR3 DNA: TGCAGCGCTTCCGGGACAGGGTCCGAGCAGTACTTC. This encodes CSASGTGSEQYF.

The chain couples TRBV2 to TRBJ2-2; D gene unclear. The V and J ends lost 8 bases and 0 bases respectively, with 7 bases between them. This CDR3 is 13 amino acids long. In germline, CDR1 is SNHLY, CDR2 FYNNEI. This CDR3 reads CASGESNTGELFF. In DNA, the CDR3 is TGTGCCAGCGGGGAATCGAACACCGGGGAGCTGTTTTTT.

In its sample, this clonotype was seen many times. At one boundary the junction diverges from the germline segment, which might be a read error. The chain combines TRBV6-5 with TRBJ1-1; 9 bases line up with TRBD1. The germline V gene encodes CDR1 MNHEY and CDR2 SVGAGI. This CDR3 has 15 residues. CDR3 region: CASRPRDRVNTEVFF. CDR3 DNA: TGTGCCAGCAGGCCCCGGGACAGGGTGAACACTGAAGTTTTCTTT.

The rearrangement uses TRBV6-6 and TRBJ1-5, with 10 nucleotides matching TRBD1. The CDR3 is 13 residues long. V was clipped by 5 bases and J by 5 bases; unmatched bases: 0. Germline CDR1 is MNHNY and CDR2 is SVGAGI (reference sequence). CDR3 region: CASSDRGHQPQHF. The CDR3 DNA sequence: TGTGCCAGCAGTGACAGGGGGCATCAGCCCCAGCATTTT.

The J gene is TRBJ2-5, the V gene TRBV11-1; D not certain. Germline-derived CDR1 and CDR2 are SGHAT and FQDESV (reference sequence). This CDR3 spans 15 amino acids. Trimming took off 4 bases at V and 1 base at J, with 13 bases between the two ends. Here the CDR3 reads CASSSTPQAQETQYF. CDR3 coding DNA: TGTGCCAGCAGCTCAACCCCCCAGGCCCAAGAGACCCAGTACTTC.

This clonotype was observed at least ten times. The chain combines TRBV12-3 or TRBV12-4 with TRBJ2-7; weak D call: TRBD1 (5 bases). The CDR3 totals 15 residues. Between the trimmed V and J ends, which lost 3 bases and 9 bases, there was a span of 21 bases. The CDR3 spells CASSFRGGHGVGQYF. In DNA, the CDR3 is TGTGCCAGCAGTTTTCGAGGCGGACATGGGGTGGGGCAGTACTTC.

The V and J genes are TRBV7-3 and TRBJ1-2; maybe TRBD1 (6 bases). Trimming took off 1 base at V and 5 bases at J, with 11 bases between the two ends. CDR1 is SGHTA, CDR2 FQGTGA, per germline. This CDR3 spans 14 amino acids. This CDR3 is CASSLNPGEYGYTF. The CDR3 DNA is TGTGCCAGCAGCTTAAATCCAGGGGAATATGGCTACACCTTC.

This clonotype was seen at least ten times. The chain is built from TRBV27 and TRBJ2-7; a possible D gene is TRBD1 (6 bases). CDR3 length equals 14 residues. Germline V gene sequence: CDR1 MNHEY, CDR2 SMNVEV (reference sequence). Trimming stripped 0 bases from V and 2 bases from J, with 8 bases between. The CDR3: CASSLSGQPYEQYF. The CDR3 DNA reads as TGTGCCAGCAGTTTATCAGGACAGCCCTACGAGCAGTACTTC.

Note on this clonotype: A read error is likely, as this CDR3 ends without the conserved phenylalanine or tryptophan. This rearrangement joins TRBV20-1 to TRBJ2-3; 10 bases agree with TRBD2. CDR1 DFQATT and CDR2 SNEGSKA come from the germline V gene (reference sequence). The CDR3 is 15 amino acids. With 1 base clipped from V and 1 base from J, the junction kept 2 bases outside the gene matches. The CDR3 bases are TGCAGTGCTAGAGTAGCGGGGGGTGGCACAGATACGCAGTATTTA. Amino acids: CSARVAGGGTDTQYL.

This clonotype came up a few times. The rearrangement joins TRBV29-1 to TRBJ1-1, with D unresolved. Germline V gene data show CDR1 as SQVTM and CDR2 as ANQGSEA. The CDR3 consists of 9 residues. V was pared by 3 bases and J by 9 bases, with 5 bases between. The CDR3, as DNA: TGCAGCGTTGACTCCCAAGCTTTCTTT. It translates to CSVDSQAFF.

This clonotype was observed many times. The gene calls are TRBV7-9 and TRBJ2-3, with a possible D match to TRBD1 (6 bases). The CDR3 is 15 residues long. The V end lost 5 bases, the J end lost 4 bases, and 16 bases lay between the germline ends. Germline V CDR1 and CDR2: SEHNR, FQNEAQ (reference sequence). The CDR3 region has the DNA TGTGCCAGCAGCCTTTCTAGGGGGTTACCAGATACGCAGTATTTT. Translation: CASSLSRGLPDTQYF.

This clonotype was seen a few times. The CDR3 sequence is CASSVERGGPEQYF. CDR3 sequence (DNA): TGTGCCAGCAGCGTAGAGCGGGGGGGCCCCGAGCAGTACTTC. The chain couples TRBV9 to TRBJ2-7; 10 bases align to TRBD2. The CDR3 spans 14 residues. The junction had 3 bases not matched to a gene; V was cut back by 0 bases and J by 6 bases. CDR1 is SGDLS and CDR2 is YYNGEE in the germline V gene.

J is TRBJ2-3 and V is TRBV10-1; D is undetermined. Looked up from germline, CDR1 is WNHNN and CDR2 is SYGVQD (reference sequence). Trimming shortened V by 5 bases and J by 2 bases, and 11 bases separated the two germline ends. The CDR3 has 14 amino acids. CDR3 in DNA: TGCGCCAGCAGTATGGGCAGACCCACAGATACGCAGTATTTT. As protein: CASSMGRPTDTQYF.

CDR3 nucleotides: TGTGCCAGCTCGGACACTGGGGGTCGAAACTATGGCTACACCTTC. Translating gives CASSDTGGRNYGYTF. The chain employs TRBV2 and TRBJ1-2, with D perhaps TRBD1 (5 bases). The CDR3 has 15 amino acids. Germline loops: CDR1 SNHLY, CDR2 FYNNEI. V was clipped by 8 bases and J by 2 bases, with 18 bases between them.

CDR3 amino acids: CASSQVTISGANVLTF. The DNA for the CDR3 is TGCGCCAGCAGCCAAGTCACCATCTCTGGGGCCAACGTCCTGACTTTC. The V call is TRBV4-3, the J call TRBJ2-6; D gene ambiguous. CDR3 length: 16 residues. Germline CDR1 and CDR2: LGHNA and YSLEER. Trimming cost V 1 base and J 0 bases, with 7 bases left between them.

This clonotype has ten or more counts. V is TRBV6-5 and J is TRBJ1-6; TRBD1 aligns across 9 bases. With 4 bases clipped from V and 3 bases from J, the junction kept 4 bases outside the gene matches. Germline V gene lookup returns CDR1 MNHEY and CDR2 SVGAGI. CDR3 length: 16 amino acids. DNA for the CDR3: TGTGCCAGCAGTTTGGGACAGGGATACTATAATTCACCCCTCCACTTT. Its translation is CASSLGQGYYNSPLHF.

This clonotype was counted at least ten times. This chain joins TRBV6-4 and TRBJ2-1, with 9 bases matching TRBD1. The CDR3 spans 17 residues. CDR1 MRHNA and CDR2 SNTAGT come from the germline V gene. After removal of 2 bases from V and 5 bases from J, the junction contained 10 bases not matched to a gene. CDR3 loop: CASSDLERDRDNNEQFF. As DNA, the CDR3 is TGTGCCAGCAGTGACCTAGAGAGGGACAGGGACAACAATGAGCAGTTCTTC.

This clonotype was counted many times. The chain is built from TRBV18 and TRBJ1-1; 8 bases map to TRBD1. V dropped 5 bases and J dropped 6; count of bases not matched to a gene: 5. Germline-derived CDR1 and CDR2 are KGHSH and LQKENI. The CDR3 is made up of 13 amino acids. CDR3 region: CASSELTGAEAFF. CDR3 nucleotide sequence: TGTGCCAGCTCAGAGCTGACAGGGGCTGAAGCTTTCTTT.

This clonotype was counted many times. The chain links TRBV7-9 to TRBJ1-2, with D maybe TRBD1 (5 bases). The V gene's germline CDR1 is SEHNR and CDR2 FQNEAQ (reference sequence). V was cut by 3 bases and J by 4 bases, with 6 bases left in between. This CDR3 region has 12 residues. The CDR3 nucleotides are TGTGCCAGCAGCTTCGACAGCTATGGCTACACCTTC. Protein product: CASSFDSYGYTF.

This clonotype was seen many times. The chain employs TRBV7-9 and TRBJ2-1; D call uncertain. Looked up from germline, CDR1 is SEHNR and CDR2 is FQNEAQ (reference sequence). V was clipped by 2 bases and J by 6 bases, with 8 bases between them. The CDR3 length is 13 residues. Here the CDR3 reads CASSLSQVNEQFF. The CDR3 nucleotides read TGTGCCAGCAGCTTATCGCAGGTCAATGAGCAGTTCTTC.